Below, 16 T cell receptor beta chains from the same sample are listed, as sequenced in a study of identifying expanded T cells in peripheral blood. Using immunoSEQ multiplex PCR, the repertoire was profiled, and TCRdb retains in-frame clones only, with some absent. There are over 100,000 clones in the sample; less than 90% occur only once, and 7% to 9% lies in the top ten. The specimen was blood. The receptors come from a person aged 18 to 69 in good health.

The CDR3 is CASSTRAGRMNQPQHF. In DNA form, the CDR3 reads TGTGCCAGCAGCACGCGGGCAGGGAGAATGAATCAGCCCCAGCATTTT. The rearrangement joins TRBV7-3 to TRBJ1-5; D possibly corresponds to TRBD1 (5 bases). Germline CDR1 is SGHTA and CDR2 is FQGTGA. The V gene lost 5 bases and the J gene lost 4 bases, with 18 bases spanning the gap. The CDR3 sequence is 16 residues long.

CDR3 bases: TGCGCCAGCAGCCATGACCATAGAGGCAATGAGCAGTTCTTC. It encodes CASSHDHRGNEQFF. The gene calls are TRBV4-3 and TRBJ2-1; D call uncertain. The CDR3 spans 14 residues. The ends were cut back, 3 bases at V and 6 bases at J, with 12 bases in the middle. Germline lookup yields CDR1 LGHNA and CDR2 YSLEER.

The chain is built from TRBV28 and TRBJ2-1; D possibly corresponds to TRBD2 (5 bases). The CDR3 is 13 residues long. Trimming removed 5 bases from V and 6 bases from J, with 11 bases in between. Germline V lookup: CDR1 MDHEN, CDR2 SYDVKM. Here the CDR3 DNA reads TGTGCCAGCAGTCAAACGGGAATCAATGAGCAGTTCTTC. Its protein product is CASSQTGINEQFF.

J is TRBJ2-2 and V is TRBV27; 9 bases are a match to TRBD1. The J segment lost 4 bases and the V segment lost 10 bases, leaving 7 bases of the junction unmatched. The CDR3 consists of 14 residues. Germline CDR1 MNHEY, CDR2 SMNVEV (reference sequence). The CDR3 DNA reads TGTGCCACCGTGGGACAGGGCCCCACCGGGGAGCTGTTTTTT. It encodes CATVGQGPTGELFF.

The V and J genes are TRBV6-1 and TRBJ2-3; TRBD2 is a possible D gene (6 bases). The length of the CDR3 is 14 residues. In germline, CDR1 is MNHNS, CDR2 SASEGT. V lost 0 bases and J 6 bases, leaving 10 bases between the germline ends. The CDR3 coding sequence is TGTGCCAGCAGTGAAGCGGGGGGTGCGGATACGCAGTATTTT. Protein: CASSEAGGADTQYF.

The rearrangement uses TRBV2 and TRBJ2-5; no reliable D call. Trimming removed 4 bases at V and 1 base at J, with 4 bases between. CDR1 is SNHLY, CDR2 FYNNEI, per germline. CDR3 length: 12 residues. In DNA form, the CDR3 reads TGTGCCAGCAGTGTGGCCCAAGAGACCCAGTACTTC. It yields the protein CASSVAQETQYF. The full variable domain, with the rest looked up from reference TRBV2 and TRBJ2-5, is EPEVTQTPSHQVTQMGQEVILRCVPISNHLYFYWYRQILGQKVEFLVSFYNNEISEKSEIFDDQFSVERPDGSNFTLKIRSTKLEDSAMYFCASSVAQETQYFGPGTRLLVL.

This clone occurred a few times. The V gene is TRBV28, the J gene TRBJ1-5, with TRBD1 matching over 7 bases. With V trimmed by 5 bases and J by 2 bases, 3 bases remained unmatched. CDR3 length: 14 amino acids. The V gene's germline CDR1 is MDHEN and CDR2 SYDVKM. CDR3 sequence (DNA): TGTGCCAGCAGTATAGGACAGGGCAATCAGCCCCAGCATTTT. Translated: CASSIGQGNQPQHF. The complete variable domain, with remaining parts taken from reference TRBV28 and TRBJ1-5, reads DVKVTQSSRYLVKRTGEKVFLECVQDMDHENMFWYRQDPGLGLRLIYFSYDVKMKEKGDIPEGYSVSREKKERFSLILESASTNQTSMYLCASSIGQGNQPQHFGDGTRLSIL.

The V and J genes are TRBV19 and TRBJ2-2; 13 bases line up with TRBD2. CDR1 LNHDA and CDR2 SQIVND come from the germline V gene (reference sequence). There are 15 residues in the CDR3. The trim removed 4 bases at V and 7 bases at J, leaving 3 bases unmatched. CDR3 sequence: CASSTRTSGSGELFF. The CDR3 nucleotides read TGTGCCAGTAGTACCCGGACTAGCGGGAGCGGGGAGCTGTTTTTT.

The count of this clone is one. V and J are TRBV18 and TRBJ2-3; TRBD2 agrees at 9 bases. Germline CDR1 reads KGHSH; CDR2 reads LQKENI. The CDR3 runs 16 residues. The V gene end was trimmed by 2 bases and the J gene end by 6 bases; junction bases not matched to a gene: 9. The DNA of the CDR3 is TGTGCCAGCTCACCATTAGCGGGGGAGGCGATGGATACGCAGTATTTT. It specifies CASSPLAGEAMDTQYF.

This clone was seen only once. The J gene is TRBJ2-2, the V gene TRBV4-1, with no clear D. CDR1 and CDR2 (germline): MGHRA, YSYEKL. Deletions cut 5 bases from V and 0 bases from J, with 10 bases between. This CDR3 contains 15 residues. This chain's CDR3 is CASSNGRANTGELFF. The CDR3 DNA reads TGCGCCAGCAGCAACGGCCGGGCGAACACCGGGGAGCTGTTTTTT.

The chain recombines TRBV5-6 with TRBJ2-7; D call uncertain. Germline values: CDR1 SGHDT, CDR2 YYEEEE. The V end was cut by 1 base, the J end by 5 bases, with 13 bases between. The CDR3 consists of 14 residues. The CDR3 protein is CASSLPLLENEQYF. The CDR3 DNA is TGTGCCAGCAGCTTGCCCCTTCTAGAGAACGAGCAGTACTTC.

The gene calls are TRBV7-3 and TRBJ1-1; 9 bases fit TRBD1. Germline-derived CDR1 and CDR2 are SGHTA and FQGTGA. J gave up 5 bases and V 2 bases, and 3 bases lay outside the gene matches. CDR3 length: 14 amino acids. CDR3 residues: CASSLRQGGTEAFF. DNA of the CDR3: TGTGCCAGCAGCTTACGACAGGGGGGGACTGAAGCTTTCTTT.

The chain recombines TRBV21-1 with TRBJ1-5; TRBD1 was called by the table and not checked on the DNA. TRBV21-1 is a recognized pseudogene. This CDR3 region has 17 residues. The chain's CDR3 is CASSKVPGPTGVQPQHF. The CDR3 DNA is TGTGCCAGCAGCAAAGTTCCCGGGCCCACAGGGGTCCAGCCCCAGCATTTT.

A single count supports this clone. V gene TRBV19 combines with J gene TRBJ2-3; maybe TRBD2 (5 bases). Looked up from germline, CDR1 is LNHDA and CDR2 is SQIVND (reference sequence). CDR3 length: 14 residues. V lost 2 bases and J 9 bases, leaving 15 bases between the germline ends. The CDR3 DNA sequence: TGTGCCAGTAGTATAACGTCTGAGGGAAGCACGCAGTATTTT. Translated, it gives CASSITSEGSTQYF. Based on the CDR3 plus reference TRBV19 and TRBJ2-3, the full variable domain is DGGITQSPKYLFRKEGQNVTLSCEQNLNHDAMYWYRQDPGQGLRLIYYSQIVNDFQKGDIAEGYSVSREKKESFPLTVTSAQKNPTAFYLCASSITSEGSTQYFGPGTRLTVL.

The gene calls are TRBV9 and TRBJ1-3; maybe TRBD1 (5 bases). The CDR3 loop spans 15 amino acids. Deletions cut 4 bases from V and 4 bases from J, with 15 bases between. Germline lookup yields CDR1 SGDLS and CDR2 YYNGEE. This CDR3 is CASSKEGSPGNTIYF. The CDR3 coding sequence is TGTGCCAGCAGCAAAGAGGGGAGTCCCGGAAACACCATATATTTT.

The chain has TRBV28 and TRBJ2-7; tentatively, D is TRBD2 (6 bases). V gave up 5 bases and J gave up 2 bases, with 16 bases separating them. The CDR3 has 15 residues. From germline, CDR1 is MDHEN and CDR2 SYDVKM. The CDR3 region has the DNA TGTGCCAGCAGTGAAACAGTGGGGACTCCCTACGAGCAGTACTTC. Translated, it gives CASSETVGTPYEQYF.